This T cell receptor beta chain was found in a study of blood T cell repertoires in COVID-19. Clinical histories supplied by participants themselves formed the basis of cohort assignment. Trimming cost V 3 bases and J 1 base; bases outside gene matches: 6. This CDR3 has 16 amino acids. Germline CDR1 reads SGHVS; CDR2 reads FQNEAQ. Repertoires were generated with immunoSEQ multiplex PCR, while TCRdb's copy carries only in-frame clones and drops some. The sample lists around 230,000 clones, more than 80% seen once, with less than 4.5% in the top ten. The specimen sequenced was PBMCs or T cells enriched from blood (not recorded which). The TCR was taken from a woman in her thirties or forties with acute COVID-19. The chain joins TRBV7-8 to TRBJ1-5, with TRBD1 matching over 7 bases. The CDR3 region is CASSFETGMSNQPQHF. In DNA, the CDR3 is TGTGCCAGCAGCTTTGAGACAGGGATGAGCAATCAGCCCCAGCATTTT.